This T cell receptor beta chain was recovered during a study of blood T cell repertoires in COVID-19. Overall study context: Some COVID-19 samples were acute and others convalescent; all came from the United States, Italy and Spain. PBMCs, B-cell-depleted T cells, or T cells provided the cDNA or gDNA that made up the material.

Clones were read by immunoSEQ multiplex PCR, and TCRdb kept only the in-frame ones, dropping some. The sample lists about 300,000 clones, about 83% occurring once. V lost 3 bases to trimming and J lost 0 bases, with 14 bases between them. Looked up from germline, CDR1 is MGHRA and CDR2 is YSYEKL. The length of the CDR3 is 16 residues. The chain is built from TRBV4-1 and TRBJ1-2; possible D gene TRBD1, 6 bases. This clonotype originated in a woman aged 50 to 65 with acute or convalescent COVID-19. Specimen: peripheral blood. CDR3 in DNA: TGCGCCAGCAGCCACTATCTAGACAGGACTAACTATGGCTACACCTTC. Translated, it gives CASSHYLDRTNYGYTF.